This entry is about one T cell receptor (beta chain). Germline is not matched at one junction end, which may reflect a read error. This entry is derived from a study of lung T cells in sarcoidosis with Löfgren's syndrome. TCRdb re-called the reads with MiXCR, one entry per CDR3 protein. There are some 18,000 distinct CDR3 sequences in the sample; roughly 21% occur only once, and less than 5% lies in the top ten. The origin of this receptor is a human donor with sarcoidosis (Löfgren's syndrome or another form), or a control subject (not recorded which). The sample consisted of CD4+ T cells from PBMCs.

CDR3 protein: CASSSMSWTSGRAGDLFF. CDR3 DNA sequence: TGTGCCAGCAGTTCCATGTCGTGGACGAGCGGGAGAGCCGGGGATCTGTTTTTT. The rearrangement joins TRBV6-6 to TRBJ2-2, with TRBD2 matching 8 bases. Per germline, CDR1 MNHNY and CDR2 SVGAGI (reference sequence). The CDR3 is made up of 18 amino acids.